This entry concerns a single T cell receptor (beta chain). Its antigen is unknown. This record belongs to a study of T-cell reconstitution after alpha-beta-depleted transplantation in children. Study-wide points: Approximately two months post-transplant, alpha-beta T cells reportedly originated from several hundred expanded graft clones. There were some patients whose high TCRbeta diversity at day 60 came from surviving recipient T cells and thymic progenitors.

CDR1 is SGHTA, CDR2 FQGNSA, per germline. The CDR3 consists of 12 residues. V dropped 6 bases and J dropped 2 bases, with 8 bases sitting between them. Preparing the TCRbeta library involved the use of unique molecular identifiers. TCRdb reprocessed the PCR reads with MiXCR, giving one entry per CDR3 protein. Among tens of thousands of distinct CDR3 sequences listed, roughly 45% were seen once. The source of this sequence is a male patient aged 5 to 17 who had a stem cell transplant for acute lymphoblastic leukemia, so the T cells may come from the graft donor. The specimen comprised PBMCs, mostly from graft donor cells, sampled 360 days after TCRalphabeta/CD19-depleted stem cell transplant. The gene calls are TRBV7-2 and TRBJ2-7; the D call may be TRBD1 or TRBD2 (5 bases each). CDR3 protein: CASRGVTYEQYF. CDR3 DNA sequence: TGTGCCAGCAGGGGGGTAACCTACGAGCAGTACTTC. The whole variable domain, filled in from reference TRBV7-2 and TRBJ2-7, reads GAGVSQSPSNKVTEKGKDVELRCDPISGHTALYWYRQSLGQGLEFLIYFQGNSAPDKSGLPSDRFSAERTGGSVSTLTIQRTQQEDSAVYLCASRGVTYEQYFGPGTRLTVT.